This T cell receptor (beta chain) was obtained from a study of T cell responses to AZD1222 COVID-19 vaccine. Study results and limitations: White British donors predominated, females outnumbered males, and clonal diversity was possibly underestimated. The CD4 TCRs associated with vaccination extended across spike and predominated at 160-218 and 743-854. Sampling captured repertoires only after the peak T cell response.

CDR3 length: 14 residues. Looked up from germline, CDR1 is LGHNA and CDR2 is YSLEER. After removal of 4 bases from V and 8 bases from J, the junction contained 2 bases not matched to a gene. Details on this clone: The target antigen is unknown.

Repertoires were generated with immunoSEQ multiplex PCR, while TCRdb's copy carries only in-frame clones and drops some. The sample has roughly 180,000 clones; around 87% are singletons. This sequence originates from an adult in good health. The sequencing here drew on peripheral blood, taken on day 0 of AZD1222 vaccination. The chain combines TRBV4-3 with TRBJ2-2; TRBD2 matches 12 bases. The CDR3 DNA reads as TGCGCCAGCAGCCGAGGGACTAGCGGGGGGGAGCTGTTTTTT. Translating gives CASSRGTSGGELFF.